The 31 T cell receptor beta chains below all came from one sample that was sequenced in a study of untreated major depressive disorder. TCRdb's copy holds only in-frame clones and misses some; the assay was immunoSEQ multiplex PCR. The sample includes about 27,000 clones, roughly nine tenths of them seen just once. General study results and limits: Compared with controls, depressed patients showed more TRBV05-01 (Vbeta 5.1) usage in CD4+ T cells.

No antigen has been assigned to these receptors. The sequenced sample consisted of CD4+ T cells from PBMCs. These TCRs come from a woman in her thirties with major depressive disorder.

CDR3 residues: CASSQLAGGPHEQFF. In nucleotides, the CDR3 is TGCGCCAGCAGCCAACTAGCGGGAGGGCCCCATGAGCAGTTCTTC. This chain uses TRBV4-3 with TRBJ2-1, with 12 bases lining up with TRBD2. CDR3 size: 15 residues. Trimming removed 2 bases from V and 8 bases from J; junction bases left unmatched: 4. Looked up from germline, CDR1 is LGHNA and CDR2 is YSLEER.

The chain links TRBV6-1 to TRBJ2-5; D might be TRBD2 (6 bases). The germline V and J ends were trimmed by 7 bases and 4 bases, with 19 bases remaining between them. The CDR3 sequence is 15 residues long. CDR1 and CDR2 (germline): MNHNS, SASEGT. CDR3 DNA sequence: TGTGCCAGCAATACAGCGGGCCTCCGCGGAGAGACCCAGTACTTC. Amino acid sequence: CASNTAGLRGETQYF.

The chain is built from TRBV5-1 and TRBJ2-2; the D is unclear. The germline CDR1 and CDR2 sequences are SGHRS and YFSETQ. V was pared by 5 bases and J by 5 bases, with 4 bases between. The length of the CDR3 is 11 residues. This CDR3 reads CASRSTGELFF. CDR3 nucleotides: TGCGCCAGCAGGTCTACCGGGGAGCTGTTTTTT.

This chain links TRBV7-2 with TRBJ1-2; D gene ambiguous. The V end was cut by 4 bases, the J end by 5 bases, with 14 bases between. CDR1 is SGHTA and CDR2 is FQGNSA in the germline V gene. The CDR3 has 14 residues. The CDR3 region is CASSSLAGGYGYTF. The CDR3 DNA follows: TGTGCCAGCAGCTCGCTCGCCGGAGGGTATGGCTACACCTTC.

The chain uses TRBV18 and TRBJ2-7; D remains ambiguous. The CDR3 extends over 12 amino acids. Trimming shortened V by 2 bases and J by 1 base, and 3 bases separated the two germline ends. The germline CDR1 and CDR2 sequences are KGHSH and LQKENI. DNA for the CDR3: TGTGCCAGCTCACCAGGATCCTACGAGCAGTACTTC. Its protein product is CASSPGSYEQYF. The full variable domain, with the rest looked up from reference TRBV18 and TRBJ2-7, is NAGVMQNPRHLVRRRGQEARLRCSPMKGHSHVYWYRQLPEEGLKFMVYLQKENIIDESGMPKERFSAEFPKEGPSILRIQQVVRGDSAAYFCASSPGSYEQYFGPGTRLTVT.

This clone appeared a single time. The J gene is TRBJ2-1, the V gene TRBV11-3; 9 bases agree with TRBD2. Trimming at V came to 5 bases and at J to 3 bases, leaving 11 bases not matched to a gene. CDR3 length: 17 amino acids. Per germline, CDR1 SGHNT and CDR2 YENEEA. The CDR3, as DNA: TGTGCCAGCAGCCGAGGGCCTAGCGGGAACAACTACAATGAGCAGTTCTTC. It encodes CASSRGPSGNNYNEQFF.

V gene TRBV9 combines with J gene TRBJ2-2; D may be TRBD1 (5 bases). This CDR3 region has 17 residues. The V and J ends lost 1 base and 3 bases respectively, with 16 bases between them. Germline V lookup: CDR1 SGDLS, CDR2 YYNGEE. CDR3 sequence reads: CASSVTLFSTDTGELFF. CDR3 in DNA: TGTGCCAGCAGCGTAACTTTGTTTTCGACAGACACCGGGGAGCTGTTTTTT. Combining the CDR3 with reference TRBV9 and TRBJ2-2 gives the whole variable domain DSGVTQTPKHLITATGQRVTLRCSPRSGDLSVYWYQQSLDQGLQFLIQYYNGEERAKGNILERFSAQQFPDLHSELNLSSLELGDSALYFCASSVTLFSTDTGELFFGEGSRLTVL.

The chain employs TRBV5-1 and TRBJ2-5; 8 bases map to TRBD1. Trimming at V came to 4 bases and at J to 0 bases, leaving 5 bases not matched to a gene. CDR1 and CDR2 (germline): SGHRS, YFSETQ. This CDR3 is built from 15 residues. The CDR3 is CASSAGGLYQETQYF. CDR3 nucleotide sequence: TGCGCCAGCAGCGCAGGGGGCCTGTACCAAGAGACCCAGTACTTC.

V usage is TRBV2 and J usage is TRBJ2-3, with 10 bases matching TRBD1. Germline V lookup: CDR1 SNHLY, CDR2 FYNNEI. V trimming: 7 bases; J trimming: 4 bases; junction bases outside the gene matches: 8. This CDR3 is built from 15 residues. The CDR3 region is CASNILGTGADTQYF. In nucleotides, the CDR3 is TGTGCCAGCAATATACTTGGGACAGGGGCAGATACGCAGTATTTT.

This rearrangement joins TRBV9 to TRBJ2-3; no definite D call. Looked up from germline, CDR1 is SGDLS and CDR2 is YYNGEE. V shed 4 bases and J shed 3 bases, with 12 bases lying between them. This CDR3 has 14 residues. The CDR3 DNA sequence: TGTGCCAGCAGCAAGAGCTCCGGAACAGATACGCAGTATTTT. This codes for CASSKSSGTDTQYF.

The rearrangement joins TRBV29-1 to TRBJ2-1; 16 nucleotides agree with TRBD2. The CDR3 loop spans 19 amino acids. CDR1 and CDR2 (germline): SQVTM, ANQGSEA. The V segment lost 4 bases and the J segment 4 bases; nucleotides outside the gene matches: 13. The CDR3 nucleotides are TGCAGCGTTGTAGGGACTAGCGGGAGGGGCTGGACGCGATACAATGAGCAGTTCTTC. It codes for CSVVGTSGRGWTRYNEQFF.

V is TRBV28 and J is TRBJ2-3; D gene unclear. Germline-derived CDR1 and CDR2 are MDHEN and SYDVKM. V shed 4 bases and J shed 1 base, with 12 bases lying between them. This CDR3 region has 15 residues. CDR3 bases: TGTGCCAGCAGTTACAGACCCAAATGCACAGATACGCAGTATTTT. This translates into CASSYRPKCTDTQYF. Combining the CDR3 with reference TRBV28 and TRBJ2-3 gives the whole variable domain DVKVTQSSRYLVKRTGEKVFLECVQDMDHENMFWYRQDPGLGLRLIYFSYDVKMKEKGDIPEGYSVSREKKERFSLILESASTNQTSMYLCASSYRPKCTDTQYFGPGTRLTVL.

The J gene is TRBJ2-2, the V gene TRBV18; D is tentatively TRBD1 or TRBD2 (5 bases each). V was trimmed by 3 bases and J by 4 bases, leaving 15 bases between them. The CDR3 runs to 16 residues. CDR1 is KGHSH, CDR2 LQKENI, per germline. The DNA for the CDR3 is TGTGCCAGCTCACCGAGAAGGGGACCTACCACCGGGGAGCTGTTTTTT. The encoded protein is CASSPRRGPTTGELFF.

The rearrangement uses TRBV5-1 and TRBJ1-4, with no clear D. V lost 1 base and J 5 bases, leaving 12 bases between the germline ends. Germline CDR1 and CDR2: SGHRS and YFSETQ. This CDR3 contains 15 residues. The CDR3 DNA reads TGCGCCAGCAGCTTGATCTCGGGGAGGAATGAAAAACTGTTTTTT. Translating gives CASSLISGRNEKLFF.

The chain uses TRBV25-1 and TRBJ1-2; D unclear. This CDR3 is built from 12 residues. The germline CDR1 and CDR2 sequences are MGHDK and SYGVNS. The germline V and J ends were trimmed by 7 bases and 4 bases, with 10 bases remaining between them. CDR3 amino acids: CASTGTSYGYTF. The DNA for the CDR3 is TGTGCCAGCACAGGAACCTCCTATGGCTACACCTTC.

The rearrangement uses TRBV10-3 and TRBJ2-7, with D possibly matching TRBD2 (6 bases). Germline CDR1 ENHRY, CDR2 SYGVKD. V lost 2 bases to trimming and J lost 3 bases, with 14 bases between them. The CDR3 length is 15 residues. CDR3 coding DNA: TGTGCCATCAGTGAGGAGTCGATGGGGGGCTACGAGCAGTACTTC. Its translation: CAISEESMGGYEQYF.

Turning to this clone: Other DNA sequences within the sample encode an identical CDR3. The CDR3 nucleotides are TGTGCCAGCAGTTGGGACAGAAAGAACACTGAAGCTTTCTTT. It specifies CASSWDRKNTEAFF. This rearrangement joins TRBV6-5 to TRBJ1-1; TRBD1 matches at 7 bases. From germline, CDR1 is MNHEY and CDR2 SVGAGI. The V and J ends lost 4 bases and 1 base, in that order; junction bases with no gene match: 3. There are 14 residues in the CDR3.

This rearrangement joins TRBV30 to TRBJ1-6; 8 bases are shared with TRBD1. This CDR3 contains 14 residues. CDR1 GTSNPN and CDR2 SVGIG come from the germline V gene (reference sequence). The junction had 12 bases not matched to a gene; V was cut back by 4 bases and J by 13 bases. The CDR3 loop is CAWTTGQDRRPLHF. CDR3 DNA sequence: TGTGCCTGGACTACGGGACAGGACCGCCGTCCCCTCCACTTT.

The V call is TRBV6-1, the J call TRBJ2-7; D is undetermined. Trimming stripped 6 bases from V and 3 bases from J, with 12 bases between. The CDR3 runs 13 residues. Germline CDR1 reads MNHNS; CDR2 reads SASEGT. CDR3 sequence: CASRLSKIYEQYF. CDR3 nucleotides: TGTGCCAGCAGACTAAGCAAAATCTACGAGCAGTACTTC.

The chain employs TRBV4-3 and TRBJ2-5, with 7 nucleotides matching TRBD2. This CDR3 is built from 13 residues. V lost 3 bases, J lost 5 bases, and 3 bases stayed unmatched. Germline V gene data show CDR1 as LGHNA and CDR2 as YSLEER. CDR3 sequence: CASSHGGGETQYF. The CDR3 bases are TGCGCCAGCAGCCATGGGGGAGGGGAGACCCAGTACTTC.

The genes are TRBV28 and TRBJ1-5, with a possible D match to TRBD1 (6 bases). V was clipped by 6 bases and J by 12 bases, with 18 bases between them. The CDR3 covers 13 residues. Per the germline V gene, CDR1 is MDHEN and CDR2 is SYDVKM. The CDR3 loop reads CASRNQDSPLQHF. Here the CDR3 DNA reads TGTGCCAGCAGGAACCAGGACAGTCCGCTCCAGCATTTT. The entire variable domain, with the rest obtained from reference TRBV28 and TRBJ1-5, is as follows: DVKVTQSSRYLVKRTGEKVFLECVQDMDHENMFWYRQDPGLGLRLIYFSYDVKMKEKGDIPEGYSVSREKKERFSLILESASTNQTSMYLCASRNQDSPLQHFGDGTRLSIL.

V gene TRBV7-6 combines with J gene TRBJ2-1; no clear D. The V end was cut by 5 bases, the J end by 8 bases, with 10 bases between. The CDR3 runs to 12 residues. Per the germline V gene, CDR1 is SGHVS and CDR2 is FNYEAQ. The CDR3 DNA is TGTGCCAGCAGCCGTTGGTCCGATGAGCAGTTCTTC. Translated, it gives CASSRWSDEQFF.

The chain couples TRBV27 to TRBJ1-5; TRBD1 is a possible D gene (6 bases). The CDR3 loop spans 15 amino acids. From germline, CDR1 is MNHEY and CDR2 SMNVEV (reference sequence). V lost 5 bases, J lost 5 bases, and 16 bases lay in between. CDR3 sequence (DNA): TGTGCCAGCAGTACCACAGGGCCTTACGATCAGCCCCAGCATTTT. Amino acid sequence: CASSTTGPYDQPQHF.

This chain joins TRBV7-9 and TRBJ1-4; tentative D call: TRBD1 (6 bases). CDR3 length: 15 amino acids. V dropped 5 bases and J dropped 3 bases, with 13 bases sitting between them. The germline gives CDR1 SEHNR, CDR2 FQNEAQ (reference sequence). As DNA, the CDR3 is TGTGCCAGCAGCATAGAACAGGGTCCTAATGAAAAACTGTTTTTT. This gives the protein CASSIEQGPNEKLFF. The full variable domain, its missing parts supplied by reference TRBV7-9 and TRBJ1-4, is DTGVSQNPRHKITKRGQNVTFRCDPISEHNRLYWYRQTLGQGPEFLTYFQNEAQLEKSRLLSDRFSAERPKGSFSTLEIQRTEQGDSAMYLCASSIEQGPNEKLFFGSGTQLSVL.

The genes are TRBV18 and TRBJ1-1, with a possible D match to TRBD1 (6 bases). From germline, CDR1 is KGHSH and CDR2 LQKENI. The CDR3 contains 14 residues. Trimming pared 3 bases from V and 4 bases from J, leaving 12 bases between. Here the CDR3 DNA reads TGTGCCAGCTCACCTAGACAGGCGGGCACTGAAGCTTTCTTT. It is translated as CASSPRQAGTEAFF.

The gene calls are TRBV29-1 and TRBJ2-3, with unresolved D. The ends were cut back, 4 bases at V and 2 bases at J, with 10 bases in the middle. This CDR3 comprises 13 residues. CDR1 and CDR2 (germline): SQVTM, ANQGSEA. The CDR3 coding sequence is TGCAGCGTTGCACAGATCGTCACAGATACGCAGTATTTT. This sequence encodes CSVAQIVTDTQYF.

The chain links TRBV5-8 to TRBJ2-4; D gene ambiguous. Per germline, CDR1 SGHTS and CDR2 YDEGEE. Trimming removed 5 bases at V and 0 bases at J, with 6 bases between. This CDR3 comprises 13 residues. DNA for the CDR3: TGTGCCAGCAGTCTTATAGCCAAAAACATTCAGTACTTC. Translated: CASSLIAKNIQYF. Drawing the rest from reference TRBV5-8 and TRBJ2-4, the complete variable domain is EAGVTQSPTHLIKTRGQQATLRCSPISGHTSVYWYQQALGLGLQFLLWYDEGEERNRGNFPPRFSGRQFPNYSSELNVNALELEDSALYLCASSLIAKNIQYFGAGTRLSVL.

The V and J genes are TRBV2 and TRBJ1-1; a possible D gene is TRBD1 (6 bases). Germline V lookup: CDR1 SNHLY, CDR2 FYNNEI. Trimming took 6 bases from V and 1 from J, leaving 9 bases between them. The CDR3 runs 13 residues. CDR3 sequence: CASRGGGNTEAFF. The DNA for the CDR3 is TGTGCCAGCAGAGGGGGGGGGAACACTGAAGCTTTCTTT.

This chain joins TRBV4-2 and TRBJ2-7; 7 bases map to TRBD1. CDR3 length: 14 amino acids. The trim removed 2 bases at V and 3 bases at J, leaving 4 bases unmatched. The germline V gene has CDR1 LGHNA and CDR2 YNFKEQ. The chain's CDR3 is CASSQRTGGYEQYF. The CDR3 DNA reads as TGTGCCAGCAGCCAAAGGACAGGAGGCTACGAGCAGTACTTC.

V and J are TRBV6-5 and TRBJ1-4; a weak D match, TRBD1 (5 bases). In germline, CDR1 is MNHEY, CDR2 SVGAGI. The CDR3 spans 14 residues. V was clipped by 3 bases and J by 5 bases, with 10 bases between them. The CDR3 loop is CASSYETGNEKLFF. DNA of the CDR3: TGTGCCAGCAGTTATGAAACAGGCAATGAAAAACTGTTTTTT.

This chain links TRBV28 with TRBJ1-4; 7 bases agree with TRBD1. V gave up 8 bases and J gave up 8 bases; unmatched junction bases: 11. The CDR3 has 14 residues. Germline loops: CDR1 MDHEN, CDR2 SYDVKM. In nucleotides, the CDR3 is TGTGCCAGCTTGAAAAGGACAGGAGTCGAAAAACTGTTTTTT. Translation: CASLKRTGVEKLFF.